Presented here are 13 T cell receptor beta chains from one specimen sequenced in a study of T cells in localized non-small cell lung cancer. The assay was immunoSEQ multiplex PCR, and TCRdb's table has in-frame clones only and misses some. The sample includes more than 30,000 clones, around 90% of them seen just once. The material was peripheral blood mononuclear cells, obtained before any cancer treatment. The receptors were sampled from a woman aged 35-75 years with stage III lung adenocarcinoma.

CDR3: CASSYRNPGTDTQYF. CDR3 nucleotides: TGTGCCAGCAGTTACAGGAACCCCGGAACAGATACGCAGTATTTT. V gene TRBV6-5 combines with J gene TRBJ2-3; D call uncertain. V lost 2 bases and J 3 bases, leaving 12 bases between the germline ends. The CDR3 consists of 15 residues. From germline, CDR1 is MNHEY and CDR2 SVGAGI.

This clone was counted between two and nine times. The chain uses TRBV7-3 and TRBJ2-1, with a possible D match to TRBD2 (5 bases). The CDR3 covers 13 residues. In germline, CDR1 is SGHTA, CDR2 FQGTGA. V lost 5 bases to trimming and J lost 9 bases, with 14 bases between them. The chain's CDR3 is CASSLNRGSEQFF. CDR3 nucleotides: TGTGCCAGCAGCCTGAACCGGGGAAGTGAGCAGTTCTTC.

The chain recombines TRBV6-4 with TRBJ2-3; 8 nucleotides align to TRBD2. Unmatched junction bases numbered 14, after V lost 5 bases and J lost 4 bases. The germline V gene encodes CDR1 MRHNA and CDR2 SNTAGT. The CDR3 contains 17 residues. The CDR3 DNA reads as TGTGCCAGCAGTCGACGGGGGGCGGGAGGAGGCGCAGATACGCAGTATTTT. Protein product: CASSRRGAGGGADTQYF.

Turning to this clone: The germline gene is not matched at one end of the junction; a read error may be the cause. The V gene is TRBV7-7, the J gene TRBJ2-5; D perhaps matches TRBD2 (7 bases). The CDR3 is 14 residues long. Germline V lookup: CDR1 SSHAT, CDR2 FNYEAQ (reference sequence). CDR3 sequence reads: CASSIRGAQETQYF. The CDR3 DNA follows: TGTGCTAGCAGCATCCGGGGGGCCCAAGAGACCCAGTACTTC.

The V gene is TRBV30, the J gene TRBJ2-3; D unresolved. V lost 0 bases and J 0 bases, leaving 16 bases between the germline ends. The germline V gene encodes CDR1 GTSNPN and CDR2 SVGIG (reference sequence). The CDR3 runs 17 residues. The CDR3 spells CAWSVQGVPLSTDTQYF. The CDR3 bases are TGTGCCTGGAGTGTACAAGGAGTCCCCCTTAGCACAGATACGCAGTATTTT. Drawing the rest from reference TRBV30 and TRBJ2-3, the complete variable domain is SQTIHQWPATLVQPVGSPLSLECTVEGTSNPNLYWYRQAAGRGLQLLFYSVGIGQISSEVPQNLSASRPQDRQFILSSKKLLLSDSGFYLCAWSVQGVPLSTDTQYFGPGTRLTVL.

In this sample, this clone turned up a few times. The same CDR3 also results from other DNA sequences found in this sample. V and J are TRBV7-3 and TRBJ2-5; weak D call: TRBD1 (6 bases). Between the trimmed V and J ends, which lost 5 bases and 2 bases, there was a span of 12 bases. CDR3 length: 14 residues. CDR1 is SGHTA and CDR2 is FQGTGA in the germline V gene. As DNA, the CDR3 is TGTGCCAGCAGCCCTACAGGGTTACAAGAGACCCAGTACTTC. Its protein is CASSPTGLQETQYF.

The CDR3 loop is CASQLGGGYTF. The CDR3, as DNA: TGTGCCAGCCAACTCGGGGGGGGCTACACCTTC. The chain employs TRBV6-1 and TRBJ1-2; weak D call: TRBD1 (5 bases). Looked up from germline, CDR1 is MNHNS and CDR2 is SASEGT. The CDR3 is made up of 11 amino acids. Trimming cost V 8 bases and J 8 bases, with 12 bases left between them.

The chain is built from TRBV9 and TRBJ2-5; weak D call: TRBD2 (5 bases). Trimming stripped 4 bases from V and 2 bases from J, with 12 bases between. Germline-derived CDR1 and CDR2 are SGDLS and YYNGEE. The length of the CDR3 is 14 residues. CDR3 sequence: CASSPWTGQETQYF. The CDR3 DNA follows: TGTGCCAGCAGCCCCTGGACTGGTCAAGAGACCCAGTACTTC.

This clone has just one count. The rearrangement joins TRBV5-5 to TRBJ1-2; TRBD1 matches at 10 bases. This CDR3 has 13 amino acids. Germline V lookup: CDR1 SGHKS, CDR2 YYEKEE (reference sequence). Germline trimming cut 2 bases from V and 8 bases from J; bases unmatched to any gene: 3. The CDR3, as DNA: TGTGCCAGCAGCTTCCCGGGACAGGGGGGCTACACCTTC. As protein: CASSFPGQGGYTF.

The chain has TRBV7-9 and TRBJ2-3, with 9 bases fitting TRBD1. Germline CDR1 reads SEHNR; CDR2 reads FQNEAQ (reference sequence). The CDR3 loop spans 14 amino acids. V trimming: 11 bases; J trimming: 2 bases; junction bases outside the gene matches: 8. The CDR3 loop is CAGKQGALTDTQYF. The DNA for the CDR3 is TGTGCCGGGAAACAGGGGGCACTCACAGATACGCAGTATTTT.

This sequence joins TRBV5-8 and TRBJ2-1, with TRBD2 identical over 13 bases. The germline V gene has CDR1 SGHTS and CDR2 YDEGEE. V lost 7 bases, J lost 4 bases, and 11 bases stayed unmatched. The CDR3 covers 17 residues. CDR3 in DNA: TGTGCCAGCTCAGCACTAGCGGGAGGGCCTAGTTACAATGAGCAGTTCTTC. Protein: CASSALAGGPSYNEQFF. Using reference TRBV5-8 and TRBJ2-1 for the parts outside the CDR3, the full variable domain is EAGVTQSPTHLIKTRGQQATLRCSPISGHTSVYWYQQALGLGLQFLLWYDEGEERNRGNFPPRFSGRQFPNYSSELNVNALELEDSALYLCASSALAGGPSYNEQFFGPGTRLTVL.

The DNA of the CDR3 is TGTGCCACCGCAGGGGCGGGCGCTTTTAATGAGCAGTTCTTC. It encodes CATAGAGAFNEQFF. The chain has TRBV6-6 and TRBJ2-1, with D possibly matching TRBD1 (6 bases). Trimming took off 10 bases at V and 7 bases at J, with 20 bases between the two ends. The V gene's germline CDR1 is MNHNY and CDR2 SVGAGI (reference sequence). CDR3 length equals 14 residues.

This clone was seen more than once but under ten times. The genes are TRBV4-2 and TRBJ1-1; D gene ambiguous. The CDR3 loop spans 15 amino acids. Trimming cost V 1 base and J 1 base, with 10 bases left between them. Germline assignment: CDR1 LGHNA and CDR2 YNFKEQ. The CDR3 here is CASSQAGVGNTEAFF. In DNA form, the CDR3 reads TGTGCCAGCAGCCAAGCGGGAGTAGGGAACACTGAAGCTTTCTTT.